The 29 T cell receptor beta chains below come from one sample, sequenced in a study of T-cell memory formation after mild COVID-19. TCRdb re-called the 5' RACE reads with MiXCR, one entry per CDR3 protein. Among about 190,000 distinct CDR3 sequences listed, approximately 20% were seen once. Sequencing used PBMCs or a T cell subset sorted from them (not recorded which). These TCRs come from an adult woman who had mild COVID-19 (a few samples of this study predate the infection). Cell type and time point are not known.

The genes are TRBV30 and TRBJ1-1; D unclear. Germline CDR1 GTSNPN, CDR2 SVGIG (reference sequence). V was clipped by 7 bases and J by 4 bases, with 13 bases between them. The CDR3 has 12 amino acids. CDR3 in DNA: TGTGCCTTACACCGGGGAATCACTGAAGCTTTCTTT. It yields the protein CALHRGITEAFF.

Judged by abundance, this clonotype is medium-sized (0.01 to 0.1%). The V gene is TRBV5-1, the J gene TRBJ2-7, with TRBD2 matching 9 bases. Per the germline V gene, CDR1 is SGHRS and CDR2 is YFSETQ. This CDR3 region has 14 residues. After removal of 3 bases from V and 4 bases from J, the junction contained 5 bases not matched to a gene. The CDR3 protein is CASSSSGGIYEQYF. The CDR3 DNA sequence: TGCGCCAGCAGCTCCAGCGGGGGGATTTACGAGCAGTACTTC.

V gene TRBV30 combines with J gene TRBJ1-5; no definite D call. Germline values: CDR1 GTSNPN, CDR2 SVGIG (reference sequence). The length of the CDR3 is 13 residues. V lost 1 base to trimming and J lost 4 bases, with 8 bases between them. CDR3 coding DNA: TGTGCCTGGAGTGGGGGAGGGAATCAGCCCCAGCATTTT. This codes for CAWSGGGNQPQHF.

This clonotype was found a few times. The chain combines TRBV4-1 with TRBJ2-3; D unclear. Germline V gene data show CDR1 as MGHRA and CDR2 as YSYEKL. V was shortened by 0 bases and J by 1 base, with 14 bases between the two germline ends. The CDR3 is made up of 17 amino acids. In DNA form, the CDR3 reads TGCGCCAGCAGCCAAGATTCTCAAAGCGCCGGCACAGATACGCAGTATTTT. It translates to CASSQDSQSAGTDTQYF.

This chain connects TRBV5-8 to TRBJ1-1; D gene uncertain. V was trimmed by 4 bases and J by 10 bases, leaving 14 bases between them. Looked up from germline, CDR1 is SGHTS and CDR2 is YDEGEE. The length of the CDR3 is 12 residues. The CDR3 protein is CASSRAVRGAFF. The CDR3 nucleotides read TGTGCCAGCAGCCGGGCGGTAAGAGGAGCTTTCTTT.

The V gene is TRBV29-1, the J gene TRBJ2-1; 14 positions match TRBD2. V dropped 3 bases and J dropped 6; count of bases not matched to a gene: 4. Germline assignment: CDR1 SQVTM and CDR2 ANQGSEA. The CDR3 totals 15 residues. The CDR3 DNA reads as TGCAGCGTTGATGGGACTAGCGGGGGTGTCAATGAGCAGTTCTTC. As protein: CSVDGTSGGVNEQFF.

A note on this clonotype: Mismatch with germline at one junction end may stem from a read error. This sequence joins TRBV20-1 and TRBJ1-5; 7 positions agree with TRBD1. The CDR3 runs to 15 residues. Germline-derived CDR1 and CDR2 are DFQATT and SNEGSKA (reference sequence). The CDR3 here is CSARDGTAFNQPQNF. DNA of the CDR3: TGCAGTGCTAGAGATGGGACAGCCTTCAATCAGCCCCAGAATTTT.

This clonotype has only a few counts. The chain couples TRBV6-2 or TRBV6-3 to TRBJ2-7; D may be TRBD1 (6 bases). Per the germline V gene, CDR1 is MNHEY and CDR2 is SVGEGT. The CDR3 consists of 15 residues. Between the trimmed V and J ends, which lost 5 bases and 2 bases, there was a span of 16 bases. The CDR3 DNA is TGTGCCAGCAGTGCAACAGGGCCCCTGGCCTACGAGCAGTACTTC. Translated, it gives CASSATGPLAYEQYF.

This clonotype was found a few times. V usage is TRBV12-3 or TRBV12-4 and J usage is TRBJ1-5; D gene unclear. Trimming pared 5 bases from V and 4 bases from J, leaving 6 bases between. This CDR3 spans 12 amino acids. The CDR3 DNA follows: TGTGCCAGCAGTCCCGATAATCAGCCCCAGCATTTT. Protein sequence: CASSPDNQPQHF.

This sequence joins TRBV5-5 and TRBJ1-1; no definite D call. Between the trimmed V and J ends, which lost 3 bases and 1 base, there was a span of 10 bases. The germline CDR1 and CDR2 sequences are SGHKS and YYEKEE (reference sequence). This CDR3 spans 14 amino acids. In DNA, the CDR3 is TGTGCCAGCAGCTCACGGCTAAAGAACACTGAAGCTTTCTTT. This encodes CASSSRLKNTEAFF. Using reference TRBV5-5 and TRBJ1-1 for the parts outside the CDR3, the full variable domain is DAGVTQSPTHLIKTRGQQVTLRCSPISGHKSVSWYQQVLGQGPQFIFQYYEKEERGRGNFPDRFSARQFPNYSSELNVNALLLGDSALYLCASSSRLKNTEAFFGQGTRLTVV.

V and J are TRBV9 and TRBJ1-1; TRBD1 matches 7 bases. This CDR3 has 14 amino acids. Trimming removed 3 bases from V and 1 base from J; junction bases left unmatched: 3. The V gene's germline CDR1 is SGDLS and CDR2 YYNGEE. As DNA, the CDR3 is TGTGCCAGCAGCGGAGACAGGGAGAACACTGAAGCTTTCTTT. It codes for CASSGDRENTEAFF.

The V and J genes are TRBV18 and TRBJ1-1, with D uncertain. There are 16 residues in the CDR3. V gave up 1 base and J gave up 1 base, with 13 bases separating them. In germline, CDR1 is KGHSH, CDR2 LQKENI. The CDR3 DNA sequence: TGTGCCAGCTCACCACTTTCGGCAGCCGGGAACACTGAAGCTTTCTTT. Protein sequence: CASSPLSAAGNTEAFF.

The V gene is TRBV7-8, the J gene TRBJ1-1; D possibly corresponds to TRBD1 (6 bases). Germline V gene sequence: CDR1 SGHVS, CDR2 FQNEAQ. Trimming took off 3 bases at V and 7 bases at J, with 21 bases between the two ends. The CDR3 is 16 amino acids. The CDR3 DNA sequence: TGTGCCAGCAGCTTGACAACCGGGACACCTAACGGTGAAGCTTTCTTT. Its translation: CASSLTTGTPNGEAFF.

This clonotype came up a few times. The rearrangement joins TRBV21-1 to TRBJ1-5; the D call in the table, TRBD1, was not verified against the DNA. TRBV21-1 is recorded as a pseudogene. The CDR3 extends over 18 amino acids. Here the CDR3 reads CASSKAAEGLKSNQPQHF. CDR3 bases: TGTGCCAGCAGCAAAGCTGCCGAGGGGCTTAAGAGCAATCAGCCCCAGCATTTT.

In its sample, this clonotype was seen a few times. V usage is TRBV6-5 and J usage is TRBJ2-1, with TRBD2 matching 7 bases. The CDR3 sequence is 14 residues long. V lost 5 bases and J lost 7; bases outside the gene matches: 8. Per germline, CDR1 MNHEY and CDR2 SVGAGI. The CDR3 loop reads CASSQSGKGNEQFF. CDR3 coding DNA: TGTGCCAGCAGTCAGAGCGGGAAGGGAAATGAGCAGTTCTTC.

This chain connects TRBV6-4 to TRBJ1-1; D is uncertain. The V gene's germline CDR1 is MRHNA and CDR2 SNTAGT. The CDR3 length is 14 residues. V was cut by 8 bases and J by 1 base, with 14 bases left in between. This chain's CDR3 is CASQSIAGNTEAFF. CDR3 coding DNA: TGTGCCAGCCAATCTATAGCGGGGAACACTGAAGCTTTCTTT.

The rearrangement links TRBV24-1 to TRBJ1-1; D possibly corresponds to TRBD1 (5 bases). Trimming cost V 6 bases and J 1 base, with 8 bases left between them. This CDR3 region has 13 residues. Germline-derived CDR1 and CDR2 are KGHDR and SFDVKD. In DNA, the CDR3 is TGTGCCACCAGTCGGGACGGGAACACTGAAGCTTTCTTT. As protein: CATSRDGNTEAFF.

This rearrangement joins TRBV6-5 to TRBJ1-2; D not certain. The CDR3 is 13 residues long. Trimming took off 2 bases at V and 8 bases at J, with 12 bases between the two ends. Germline CDR1 is MNHEY and CDR2 is SVGAGI. Here the CDR3 reads CASSYLLTRGYTF. CDR3 sequence (DNA): TGTGCCAGCAGTTACCTCCTGACACGAGGCTACACCTTC.

This clonotype occurred a few times. The rearrangement uses TRBV12-3 or TRBV12-4 and TRBJ1-4; 7 nucleotides line up with TRBD1. J lost 8 bases, V lost 4 bases, and 7 bases had no gene match. CDR3 size: 14 residues. CDR3 sequence reads: CASSYRGLGEKLFF. CDR3 bases: TGTGCCAGCAGTTACAGGGGCCTTGGGGAAAAACTGTTTTTT.

The genes are TRBV29-1 and TRBJ2-7; maybe TRBD1 (5 bases). Trimming left V 6 bases short and J 1 base short, with 16 bases between. Germline values: CDR1 SQVTM, CDR2 ANQGSEA. This CDR3 is 14 amino acids long. The CDR3 DNA is TGCAGCGTGGGGCCCGGACGTACGTCCTACGAGCAGTACTTC. The encoded protein is CSVGPGRTSYEQYF.

The chain couples TRBV10-3 to TRBJ2-7; unclear D gene. CDR1 ENHRY and CDR2 SYGVKD come from the germline V gene. CDR3 size: 13 residues. V was shortened by 7 bases and J by 0 bases, with 10 bases between the two germline ends. CDR3 coding DNA: TGTGCCATCAACCCCGAGAACTCCTACGAGCAGTACTTC. Protein product: CAINPENSYEQYF.

This rearrangement joins TRBV20-1 to TRBJ2-5; D gene ambiguous. There are 10 residues in the CDR3. Deletions cut 4 bases from V and 4 bases from J, with 4 bases between. CDR1 and CDR2 from the germline V gene are DFQATT and SNEGSKA (reference sequence). The CDR3 sequence is CSATRETQYF. Here the CDR3 DNA reads TGCAGTGCTACAAGAGAGACCCAGTACTTC.

V and J are TRBV2 and TRBJ2-2, with 8 positions matching TRBD1. This CDR3 is 14 amino acids long. Germline V gives CDR1 SNHLY, CDR2 FYNNEI. Germline trimming cut 3 bases from V and 11 bases from J; bases unmatched to any gene: 8. CDR3 in amino acids: CASSDSGGFGELFF. The CDR3 nucleotides are TGTGCCAGCAGTGACTCAGGGGGCTTCGGTGAGCTGTTTTTT.

The V and J genes are TRBV29-1 and TRBJ1-5, with TRBD1 matching over 9 bases. Per germline, CDR1 SQVTM and CDR2 ANQGSEA. V trimming: 6 bases; J trimming: 6 bases; junction bases outside the gene matches: 6. The CDR3 extends over 13 amino acids. The CDR3 spells CSVYTGGGQPQHF. CDR3 nucleotide sequence: TGCAGCGTCTATACAGGGGGCGGTCAGCCCCAGCATTTT.

This clonotype has more than one count but fewer than ten. The chain recombines TRBV29-1 with TRBJ1-2; 9 nucleotides agree with TRBD1. J gave up 4 bases and V 7 bases, and 10 bases lay outside the gene matches. CDR1 is SQVTM and CDR2 is ANQGSEA in the germline V gene. The CDR3 sequence is 14 residues long. The CDR3 spells CSAAGTGSSYGYTF. The CDR3 coding sequence is TGCAGCGCCGCCGGGACAGGGAGTTCCTATGGCTACACCTTC. The entire variable domain, with the rest obtained from reference TRBV29-1 and TRBJ1-2, is as follows: SAVISQKPSRDICQRGTSLTIQCQVDSQVTMMFWYRQQPGQSLTLIATANQGSEATYESGFVIDKFPISRPNLTFSTLTVSNMSPEDSSIYLCSAAGTGSSYGYTFGSGTRLTVV.

CDR3 in amino acids: CASRTGDVSYEQYF. In DNA form, the CDR3 reads TGCGCCAGCAGAACAGGGGACGTCTCCTACGAGCAGTACTTC. The chain carries TRBV5-1 and TRBJ2-7; TRBD1 agrees at 7 bases. V was clipped by 5 bases and J by 0 bases; unmatched bases: 5. Germline lookup yields CDR1 SGHRS and CDR2 YFSETQ. The CDR3 length is 14 residues.

The sample holds a few counts of this clonotype. This chain links TRBV3-1 with TRBJ1-4; a weak D match, TRBD1 (5 bases). CDR1 LGHDT and CDR2 YNNKEL come from the germline V gene (reference sequence). With 0 bases removed from V and 4 bases from J, the gap between germline ends came to 15 bases. The CDR3 has 17 amino acids. The CDR3 reads CASSQDSGGLLNEKLFF. DNA of the CDR3: TGTGCCAGCAGCCAAGATTCCGGGGGACTGCTTAATGAAAAACTGTTTTTT.

This clonotype was detected a few times. The V gene is TRBV29-1, the J gene TRBJ1-2; no reliable D call. Looked up from germline, CDR1 is SQVTM and CDR2 is ANQGSEA. Trimming removed 6 bases from V and 4 bases from J, with 9 bases in between. The CDR3 covers 11 residues. The CDR3 sequence: CSVAESYGYTF. The CDR3 region has the DNA TGCAGCGTCGCCGAGAGCTATGGCTACACCTTC.

This clonotype was seen a few times. The J gene is TRBJ2-5, the V gene TRBV7-9; 9 bases are shared with TRBD2. CDR1 is SEHNR, CDR2 FQNEAQ, per germline (reference sequence). Losses at the gene ends were 5 bases for V and 2 bases for J; bases not matched to a gene: 9. The CDR3 totals 16 residues. The CDR3 DNA follows: TGTGCCAGCAGCCCCGGAGTAGCGGGAGCTCAAGAGACCCAGTACTTC. It encodes CASSPGVAGAQETQYF.